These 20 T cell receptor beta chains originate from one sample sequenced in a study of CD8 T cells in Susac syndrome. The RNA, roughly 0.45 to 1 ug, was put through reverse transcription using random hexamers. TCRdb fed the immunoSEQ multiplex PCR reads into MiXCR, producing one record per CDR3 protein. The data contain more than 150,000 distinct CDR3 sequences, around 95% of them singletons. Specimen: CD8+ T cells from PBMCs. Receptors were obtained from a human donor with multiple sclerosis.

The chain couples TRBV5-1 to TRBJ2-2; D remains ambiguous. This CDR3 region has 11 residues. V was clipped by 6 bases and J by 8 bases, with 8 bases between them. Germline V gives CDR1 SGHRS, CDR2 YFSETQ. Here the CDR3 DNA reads TGCGCCAGCACGATTACAGGGGAGCTGTTTTTT. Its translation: CASTITGELFF. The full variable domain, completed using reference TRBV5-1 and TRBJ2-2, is KAGVTQTPRYLIKTRGQQVTLSCSPISGHRSVSWYQQTPGQGLQFLFEYFSETQRNKGNFPGRFSGRQFSNSRSEMNVSTLELGDSALYLCASTITGELFFGEGSRLTVL.

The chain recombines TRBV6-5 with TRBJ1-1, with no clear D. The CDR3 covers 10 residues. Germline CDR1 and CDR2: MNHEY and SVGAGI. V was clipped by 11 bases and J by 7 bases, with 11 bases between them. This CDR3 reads CAAGVGEAFF. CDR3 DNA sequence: TGTGCCGCCGGAGTTGGTGAAGCTTTCTTT.

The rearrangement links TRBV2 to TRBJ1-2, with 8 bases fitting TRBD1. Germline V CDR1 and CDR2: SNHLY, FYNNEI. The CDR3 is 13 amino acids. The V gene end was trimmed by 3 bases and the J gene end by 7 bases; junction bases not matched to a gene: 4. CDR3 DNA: TGTGCCAGCAGTGACAGGGGGCCAGGTGGCTACACCTTC. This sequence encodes CASSDRGPGGYTF.

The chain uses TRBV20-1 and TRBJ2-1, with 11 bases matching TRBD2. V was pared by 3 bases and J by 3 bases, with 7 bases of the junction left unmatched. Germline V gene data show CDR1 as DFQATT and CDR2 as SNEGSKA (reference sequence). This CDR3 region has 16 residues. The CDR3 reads CSARSSGGINYNEQFF. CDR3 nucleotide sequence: TGCAGTGCTAGGTCTAGCGGGGGGATAAACTACAATGAGCAGTTCTTC.

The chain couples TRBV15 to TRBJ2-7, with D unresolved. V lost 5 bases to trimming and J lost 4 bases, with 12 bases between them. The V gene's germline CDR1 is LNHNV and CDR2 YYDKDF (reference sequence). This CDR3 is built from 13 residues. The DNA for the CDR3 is TGTGCCACCAGCTTCGACACGTATTACGAGCAGTACTTC. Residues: CATSFDTYYEQYF.

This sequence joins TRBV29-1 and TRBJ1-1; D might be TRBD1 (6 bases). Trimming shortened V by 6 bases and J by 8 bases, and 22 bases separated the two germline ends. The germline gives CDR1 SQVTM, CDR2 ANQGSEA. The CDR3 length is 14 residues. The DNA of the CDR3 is TGCAGCGTATTGTTAAGGGACAAGAGGATAGAAGCTTTCTTT. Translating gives CSVLLRDKRIEAFF.

The CDR3 nucleotides are TGTGCCAGCAGCGTTATAGCGGGAGGCACAGATACGCAGTATTTT. Translation: CASSVIAGGTDTQYF. This chain uses TRBV9 with TRBJ2-3; 9 nucleotides agree with TRBD2. The V gene end was trimmed by 2 bases and the J gene end by 1 base; junction bases not matched to a gene: 2. Germline values: CDR1 SGDLS, CDR2 YYNGEE. The CDR3 consists of 15 residues.

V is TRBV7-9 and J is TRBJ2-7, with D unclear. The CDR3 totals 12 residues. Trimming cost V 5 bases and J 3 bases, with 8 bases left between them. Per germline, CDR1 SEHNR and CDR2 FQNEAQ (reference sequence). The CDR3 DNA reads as TGTGCCAGCAGCCGAGGAAACTACGAGCAGTACGTC. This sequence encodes CASSRGNYEQYV.

CDR3 amino acids: CAWSSVISGNTIYF. The CDR3 DNA reads as TGTGCCTGGAGTTCGGTTATCTCTGGAAACACCATATATTTT. V usage is TRBV30 and J usage is TRBJ1-3; D is undetermined. CDR3 length equals 14 residues. CDR1 and CDR2 from the germline V gene are GTSNPN and SVGIG (reference sequence). Trimming shortened V by 2 bases and J by 0 bases, and 8 bases separated the two germline ends.

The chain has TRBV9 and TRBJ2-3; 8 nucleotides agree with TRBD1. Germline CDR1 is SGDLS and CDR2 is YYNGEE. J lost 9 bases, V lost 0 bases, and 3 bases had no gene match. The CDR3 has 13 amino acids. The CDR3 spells CASSVDRGDTQYF. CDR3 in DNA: TGTGCCAGCAGCGTAGACAGGGGGGACACGCAGTATTTT.

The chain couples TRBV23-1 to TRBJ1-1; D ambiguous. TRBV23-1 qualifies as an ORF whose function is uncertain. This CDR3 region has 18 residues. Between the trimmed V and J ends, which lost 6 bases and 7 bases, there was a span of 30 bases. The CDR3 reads CASSQILPLRRATHEAFF. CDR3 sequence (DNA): TGCGCCAGCAGCCAAATCCTTCCCCTACGGCGAGCGACTCATGAAGCTTTCTTT.

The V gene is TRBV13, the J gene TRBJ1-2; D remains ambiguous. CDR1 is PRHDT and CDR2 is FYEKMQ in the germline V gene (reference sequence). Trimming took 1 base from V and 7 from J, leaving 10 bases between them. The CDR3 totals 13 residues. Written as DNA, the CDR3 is TGTGCCAGCAGCTTAGCTCAGCTTTCTGGCTACACCTTC. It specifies CASSLAQLSGYTF. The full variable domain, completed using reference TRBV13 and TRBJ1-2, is AAGVIQSPRHLIKEKRETATLKCYPIPRHDTVYWYQQGPGQDPQFLISFYEKMQSDKGSIPDRFSAQQFSDYHSELNMSSLELGDSALYFCASSLAQLSGYTFGSGTRLTVV.

The CDR3 region is CASSSGQGAGYGYTF. The CDR3 DNA reads as TGTGCCAGCAGCTCCGGACAGGGGGCGGGCTATGGCTACACCTTC. V gene TRBV5-4 combines with J gene TRBJ1-2, with TRBD1 matching over 11 bases. V was pared by 3 bases and J by 4 bases, with 5 bases of the junction left unmatched. The germline V gene has CDR1 SGHNT and CDR2 YYREEE (reference sequence). The CDR3 spans 15 residues. Based on the CDR3 plus reference TRBV5-4 and TRBJ1-2, the full variable domain is ETGVTQSPTHLIKTRGQQVTLRCSSQSGHNTVSWYQQALGQGPQFIFQYYREEENGRGNFPPRFSGLQFPNYSSELNVNALELDDSALYLCASSSGQGAGYGYTFGSGTRLTVV.

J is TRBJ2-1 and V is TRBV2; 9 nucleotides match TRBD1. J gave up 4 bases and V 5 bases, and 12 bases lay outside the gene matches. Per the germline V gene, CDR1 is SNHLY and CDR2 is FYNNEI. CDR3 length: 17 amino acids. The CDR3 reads CASSHYDTGGLYNEQFF. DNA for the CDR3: TGTGCCAGCAGTCATTACGACACAGGGGGCCTATACAATGAGCAGTTCTTC.

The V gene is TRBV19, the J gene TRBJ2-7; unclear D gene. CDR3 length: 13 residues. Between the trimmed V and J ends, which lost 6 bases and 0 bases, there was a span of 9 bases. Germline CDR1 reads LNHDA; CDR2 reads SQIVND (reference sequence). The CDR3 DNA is TGTGCCAGTAGATCCGATTGCTCCTACGAGCAGTACGTC. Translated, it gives CASRSDCSYEQYV.

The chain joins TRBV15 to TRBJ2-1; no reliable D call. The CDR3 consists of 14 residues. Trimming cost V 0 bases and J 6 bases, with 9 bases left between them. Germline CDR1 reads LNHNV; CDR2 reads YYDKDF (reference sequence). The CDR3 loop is CATSREPLSNEQFF. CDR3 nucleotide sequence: TGTGCCACCAGCAGAGAGCCCCTCAGCAATGAGCAGTTCTTC.

The CDR3: CASSSTAGGLQETQYF. The DNA for the CDR3 is TGTGCCAGCAGCTCCACGGCGGGGGGACTCCAAGAGACCCAGTACTTC. This chain connects TRBV7-9 to TRBJ2-5; the match to TRBD2 covers 8 bases. The CDR3 is made up of 16 amino acids. Losses at the gene ends were 4 bases for V and 1 base for J; bases not matched to a gene: 8. Germline lookup yields CDR1 SEHNR and CDR2 FQNEAQ (reference sequence).

The CDR3 bases are TGCGCCAGCAGCTCTCCGGGGGCAAGTTATGGCTACACCTTC. Its protein product is CASSSPGASYGYTF. The chain carries TRBV5-1 and TRBJ1-2; a possible D gene is TRBD1 (6 bases). Between the trimmed V and J ends, which lost 3 bases and 5 bases, there was a span of 14 bases. The CDR3 consists of 14 residues. Germline CDR1 and CDR2: SGHRS and YFSETQ.

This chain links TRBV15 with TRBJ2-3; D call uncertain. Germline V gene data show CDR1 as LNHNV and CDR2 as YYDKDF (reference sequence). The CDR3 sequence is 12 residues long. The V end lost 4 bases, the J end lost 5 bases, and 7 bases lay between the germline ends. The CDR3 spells CATSTSRDTQYF. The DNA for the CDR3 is TGTGCCACCAGCACATCCCGAGATACGCAGTATTTT.

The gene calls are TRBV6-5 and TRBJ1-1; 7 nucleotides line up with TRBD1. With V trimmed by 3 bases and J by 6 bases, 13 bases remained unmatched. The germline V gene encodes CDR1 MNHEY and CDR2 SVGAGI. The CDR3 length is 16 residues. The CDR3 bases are TGTGCCAGCAGTTATTCGGAGGGGGCTTTGGTCCCTGAAGCTTTCTTT. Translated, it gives CASSYSEGALVPEAFF.